This T cell receptor beta chain is from a study of PD-1 blockade in classical Hodgkin lymphoma. Notes on the study in general: CD4+ TCR diversity, unlike CD8+, climbed significantly by C4D1. Newly diagnosed patients were reported to exhibit reduced baseline TCR diversity relative to healthy donors. Patients who initiated nivolumab within 1 year of ASCT were excluded.

The junction had 0 bases not matched to a gene; V was cut back by 5 bases and J by 4 bases. The CDR3 totals 12 residues. The V gene's germline CDR1 is GTSNPN and CDR2 SVGIG (reference sequence). The protocol was immunoSEQ multiplex PCR, while the TCRdb copy is restricted to in-frame clones and leaves out a portion. There are more than 140,000 clones in the sample; approximately 80% occur only once, and roughly 9.2% lies in the top ten. Points on this clone: The antigen is not known.

After autologous stem cell transplantation all patients relapsed, and prior brentuximab vedotin exposure differed between cohorts. The chain joins TRBV30 to TRBJ1-3; 9 bases line up with TRBD1. The source was peripheral blood mononuclear cells (PBMCs), collected before the second cycle of nivolumab. This TCR derives from a human donor with classical Hodgkin lymphoma. The CDR3 reads CAWGQGGNTIYF. CDR3 sequence (DNA): TGTGCCTGGGGACAGGGGGGAAACACCATATATTTT.